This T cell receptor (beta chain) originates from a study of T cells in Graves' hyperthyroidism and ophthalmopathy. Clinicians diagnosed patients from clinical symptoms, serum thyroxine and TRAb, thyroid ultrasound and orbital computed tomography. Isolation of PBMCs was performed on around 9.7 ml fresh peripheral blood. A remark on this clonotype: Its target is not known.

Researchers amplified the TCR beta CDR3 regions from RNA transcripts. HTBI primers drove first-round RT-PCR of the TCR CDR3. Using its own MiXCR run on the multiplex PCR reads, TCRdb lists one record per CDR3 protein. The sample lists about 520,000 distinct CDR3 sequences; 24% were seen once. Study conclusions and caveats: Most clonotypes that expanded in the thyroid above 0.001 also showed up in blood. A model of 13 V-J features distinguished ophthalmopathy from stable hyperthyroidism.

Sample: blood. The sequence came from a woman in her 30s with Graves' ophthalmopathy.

The CDR3 region has the DNA TGTGCCAGCAGGATACGGGCGGGAGAGGGAACGGGGACCCAGTACTTC. Its protein is CASRIRAGEGTGTQYF. This chain uses TRBV6-1 with TRBJ2-5; 7 positions agree with TRBD2. The V gene's germline CDR1 is MNHNS and CDR2 SASEGT. The CDR3 is made up of 16 amino acids. Trimming took 6 bases from V and 7 from J; bases not matched to a gene: 17.